The 24 T cell receptor beta chains below were found in one sample sequenced in a study of post-analysis software for immune sequencing data. Overall study findings and caveats: TRBV5-6, TRBV5-1 and TRBV20-1 belonged to a set of five TRBV segments that were more frequent in patients than controls.

Tagging with unique molecular identifiers was a feature of the TCR beta cDNA libraries. Each CDR3 protein gets one entry after TCRdb re-called the PCR reads with MiXCR. Altogether roughly 430,000 distinct CDR3 sequences are present, approximately 38% being singletons, with the ten largest covering 6% to 9%. Antigens of these TCRs are unknown. The specimen sequenced was blood. Every receptor here comes from a girl aged 2-9 years with multiple sclerosis.

This clonotype was seen more than once but under ten times. The chain recombines TRBV9 with TRBJ1-2; possible D gene TRBD1, 5 bases. The CDR3 contains 15 residues. Germline V gene lookup returns CDR1 SGDLS and CDR2 YYNGEE. V was shortened by 4 bases and J by 5 bases, with 18 bases between the two germline ends. This CDR3 is CASSPRVWGEYGYTF. The CDR3 DNA sequence: TGTGCCAGCAGCCCCCGAGTGTGGGGCGAATATGGCTACACCTTC.

This rearrangement joins TRBV11-2 to TRBJ2-1; possibly TRBD1 or TRBD2 for D (5 bases each). V was clipped by 5 bases and J by 3 bases, with 14 bases between them. The V gene's germline CDR1 is SGHAT and CDR2 FQNNGV. This CDR3 has 15 residues. The DNA for the CDR3 is TGTGCCAGCAGCACCCCGGGACGGCACTACAATGAGCAGTTCTTC. It encodes CASSTPGRHYNEQFF.

This clonotype was seen a few times. This chain links TRBV10-2 with TRBJ2-7, with D unresolved. Trimming took 4 bases from V and 0 from J, leaving 10 bases between them. Germline CDR1 is WSHSY and CDR2 is SAAADI. CDR3 length: 14 amino acids. CDR3 sequence: CASSGLDFSYEQYF. CDR3 DNA sequence: TGCGCCAGCAGTGGGCTAGACTTCTCCTACGAGCAGTACTTC.

The rearrangement uses TRBV20-1 and TRBJ1-1; 7 bases align to TRBD1. CDR1 and CDR2 (germline): DFQATT, SNEGSKA (reference sequence). V shed 8 bases and J 2 bases; nucleotides not matched to a gene: 11. There are 14 residues in the CDR3. The CDR3 reads CSSPRGGQNTEAFF. In DNA, the CDR3 is TGCAGTTCACCCAGGGGGGGACAAAACACTGAAGCTTTCTTT.

The chain uses TRBV7-8 and TRBJ1-5; D remains unclear. CDR3 length equals 15 residues. Germline V lookup: CDR1 SGHVS, CDR2 FQNEAQ. Trimming pared 2 bases from V and 2 bases from J, leaving 10 bases between. CDR3 DNA: TGTGCCAGCAGCTTATTAGTTGGAGGCAATCAGCCCCAGCATTTT. Its protein is CASSLLVGGNQPQHF. Combining the CDR3 with reference TRBV7-8 and TRBJ1-5 gives the whole variable domain GAGVSQSPRYKVAKRGQDVALRCDPISGHVSLFWYQQALGQGPEFLTYFQNEAQLDKSGLPSDRFFAERPEGSVSTLKIQRTQQEDSAVYLCASSLLVGGNQPQHFGDGTRLSIL.

The rearrangement links TRBV9 to TRBJ2-1, with TRBD2 identical over 9 bases. This CDR3 is built from 18 residues. V lost 1 base, J lost 5 bases, and 13 bases stayed unmatched. The V gene's germline CDR1 is SGDLS and CDR2 YYNGEE. Here the CDR3 reads CASSVSLSGLAGNNEQFF. CDR3 in DNA: TGTGCCAGCAGCGTAAGTCTATCCGGGCTAGCGGGAAACAATGAGCAGTTCTTC.

This sequence joins TRBV5-1 and TRBJ1-6; tentative D call: TRBD1 (5 bases). The CDR3 covers 17 residues. V was trimmed by 0 bases and J by 3 bases, leaving 13 bases between them. The germline gives CDR1 SGHRS, CDR2 YFSETQ. CDR3: CASSLDLGTVYNSPLHF. CDR3 in DNA: TGCGCCAGCAGCTTGGATCTTGGGACCGTCTATAATTCACCCCTCCACTTT.

This rearrangement joins TRBV4-1 to TRBJ2-5; D gene ambiguous. The DNA matches TRBJ2-7 better at its end, which makes the J call doubtful. The germline CDR1 and CDR2 sequences are MGHRA and YSYEKL. The CDR3 has 12 amino acids. CDR3 coding DNA: TGCGCCAGCAGCCAACCCGGCCGCGAGCAGTACTTC. Amino acid sequence: CASSQPGREQYF.

In its sample, this clonotype was seen many times. The chain has TRBV7-9 and TRBJ2-5, with D maybe TRBD2 (5 bases). The CDR3 contains 14 residues. Looked up from germline, CDR1 is SEHNR and CDR2 is FQNEAQ (reference sequence). Trimming took 3 bases from V and 5 from J, leaving 13 bases between them. The CDR3 DNA reads TGTGCCAGCAGCTTCGTCGTAGAGCGGGAGACCCAGTACTTC. As protein: CASSFVVERETQYF.

The chain combines TRBV7-3 with TRBJ2-2; D gene unclear. This CDR3 is built from 14 residues. V gave up 0 bases and J gave up 4 bases, with 6 bases separating them. Looked up from germline, CDR1 is SGHTA and CDR2 is FQGTGA. This CDR3 reads CASSLTRGTGELFF. The CDR3, as DNA: TGTGCCAGCAGCTTAACCCGAGGCACCGGGGAGCTGTTTTTT.

J is TRBJ2-7 and V is TRBV5-6; a possible D gene is TRBD1 (6 bases). The V end was cut by 3 bases, the J end by 4 bases, with 14 bases between. Germline V gene data show CDR1 as SGHDT and CDR2 as YYEEEE. The CDR3 consists of 14 residues. The CDR3 sequence is CASSSTGVAYEQYF. In nucleotides, the CDR3 is TGTGCCAGCAGCTCGACAGGTGTAGCGTACGAGCAGTACTTC.

The chain uses TRBV12-3 or TRBV12-4 and TRBJ1-1; 7 bases agree with TRBD1. After removal of 5 bases from V and 6 bases from J, the junction contained 9 bases not matched to a gene. The CDR3 contains 14 residues. CDR3 nucleotide sequence: TGTGCCAGCAGTGTTCAGGGGGGGAGGGCTGAAGCTTTCTTT. Translated: CASSVQGGRAEAFF.

V usage is TRBV7-2 and J usage is TRBJ2-1; 12 nucleotides align to TRBD2. V lost 5 bases and J lost 9; bases outside the gene matches: 8. CDR1 and CDR2 (germline): SGHTA, FQGNSA. CDR3 length equals 15 residues. CDR3 bases: TGTGCCAGCAGCGCACAAGGACTAGCGGGACCTGAGCAGTTCTTC. Amino acid sequence: CASSAQGLAGPEQFF.

The chain combines TRBV28 with TRBJ2-1; D tentatively reads TRBD1 or TRBD2 (5 bases each). Looked up from germline, CDR1 is MDHEN and CDR2 is SYDVKM. V was pared by 5 bases and J by 3 bases, with 14 bases between. This CDR3 has 15 amino acids. The DNA of the CDR3 is TGTGCCAGCAGTCCGGGATTGGGGGACTACAATGAGCAGTTCTTC. Residues: CASSPGLGDYNEQFF.

The J gene is TRBJ2-4, the V gene TRBV7-8; TRBD2 matches at 7 bases. TRBJ2-7 matches the DNA end more closely, so the J call is doubtful. Germline V gives CDR1 SGHVS, CDR2 FQNEAQ. CDR3 length: 15 amino acids. The CDR3 here is CASSSTVAGNYEQYF. The DNA of the CDR3 is TGTGCCAGCAGCTCGACCGTAGCGGGCAACTACGAGCAGTACTTC.

This clonotype was observed a few times. The CDR3 loop is CASSLDSWGLAGGPGTDTQYF. As DNA, the CDR3 is TGTGCCAGCAGCTTGGATTCTTGGGGACTAGCGGGAGGGCCTGGCACAGATACGCAGTATTTT. The chain is built from TRBV5-6 and TRBJ2-3; TRBD2 aligns across 16 bases. This CDR3 spans 21 amino acids. Germline V gives CDR1 SGHDT, CDR2 YYEEEE. The trim removed 0 bases at V and 1 base at J, leaving 11 bases unmatched.

V and J are TRBV6-2 or TRBV6-3 and TRBJ2-1, with a weak D call TRBD2 (5 bases). Trimming pared 7 bases from V and 3 bases from J, leaving 19 bases between. The CDR3 extends over 16 amino acids. CDR1 MNHEY and CDR2 SVGEGT come from the germline V gene. The CDR3 DNA follows: TGTGCCAGCACCCCGACCGGGCGGGTCGGCTACAATGAGCAGTTCTTC. This gives the protein CASTPTGRVGYNEQFF.

The J gene is TRBJ2-5, the V gene TRBV29-1; 8 nucleotides align to TRBD2. The J segment lost 1 base and the V segment lost 3 bases, leaving 7 bases of the junction unmatched. CDR3 length: 15 amino acids. Germline-derived CDR1 and CDR2 are SQVTM and ANQGSEA. The CDR3 is CSVERRGDTQETQYF. The CDR3 bases are TGCAGCGTTGAGAGGCGGGGGGACACCCAAGAGACCCAGTACTTC.

The chain carries TRBV20-1 and TRBJ1-2, with D perhaps TRBD1 (5 bases). Per the germline V gene, CDR1 is DFQATT and CDR2 is SNEGSKA (reference sequence). V lost 7 bases, J lost 0 bases, and 9 bases lay in between. This CDR3 has 12 amino acids. CDR3 in DNA: TGCAGTGTTCGGGGGACTAACTATGGCTACACCTTC. Its translation: CSVRGTNYGYTF.

The chain employs TRBV18 and TRBJ1-1; the D gene is possibly TRBD1 (5 bases). Trimming pared 3 bases from V and 3 bases from J, leaving 20 bases between. The CDR3 has 17 amino acids. The germline CDR1 and CDR2 sequences are KGHSH and LQKENI. Here the CDR3 DNA reads TGTGCCAGCTCACCTAGAGAAGTGTGGAGGGGTGACACTGAAGCTTTCTTT. Translating it yields CASSPREVWRGDTEAFF.

The table lists this clonotype with a few counts. The rearrangement uses TRBV15 and TRBJ2-7; D ambiguous. The CDR3 has 15 amino acids. Trimming removed 3 bases at V and 0 bases at J, with 12 bases between. Germline V gene data show CDR1 as LNHNV and CDR2 as YYDKDF (reference sequence). The CDR3 DNA sequence: TGTGCCACCAGCAGTAAGCCCGGGCCCTCCTACGAGCAGTACTTC. Residues: CATSSKPGPSYEQYF.

The J gene is TRBJ1-2, the V gene TRBV7-8; TRBD1 matches at 7 bases. Trimming cost V 2 bases and J 6 bases; bases outside gene matches: 9. The CDR3 is made up of 15 amino acids. Germline CDR1 is SGHVS and CDR2 is FQNEAQ. CDR3 region: CASSLSLTGEDGYTF. The DNA for the CDR3 is TGTGCCAGCAGCTTATCCCTTACAGGGGAGGATGGCTACACCTTC.

The rearrangement uses TRBV20-1 and TRBJ1-1, with 7 nucleotides matching TRBD1. This CDR3 is built from 15 residues. The V gene's germline CDR1 is DFQATT and CDR2 SNEGSKA (reference sequence). V dropped 2 bases and J dropped 4; count of bases not matched to a gene: 10. The chain's CDR3 is CSARLVQGGATEAFF. The DNA for the CDR3 is TGCAGTGCTAGATTGGTGCAGGGGGGGGCCACTGAAGCTTTCTTT.

In its sample, this clonotype was seen once. J is TRBJ2-7 and V is TRBV3-1, with D perhaps matching TRBD1 (6 bases). The ends were cut back, 2 bases at V and 2 bases at J, with 13 bases in the middle. Germline lookup yields CDR1 LGHDT and CDR2 YNNKEL (reference sequence). This CDR3 is built from 15 residues. CDR3 in DNA: TGTGCCAGCAGCCAACTGTCCGGGACACCCTACGAGCAGTACTTC. Residues: CASSQLSGTPYEQYF.